This T cell receptor (beta chain) was sequenced in a study of T cell responses to AZD1222 COVID-19 vaccine (dated by TCRdb to the early 2020s). The study in broad terms: AZD1222 recipients given second doses at about 4 weeks or at about 12 weeks were pooled, since spike-specific TCR depth and breadth were not found to differ between the two schedules. TCR sequencing was performed for 230 to 250 trial participants, of whom 200 to 220 were given two doses of AZD1222 and approximately 25 were given two doses of MenACWY control vaccine. Trial participants were enrolled by age into subgroups of 18-55, 56-69 and 70-plus years, and around 140, 26 and 57 TCR-sequenced participants, respectively, were included in these subgroups. Overall study results and their limits: In the small 56-69-year group, the increase in depth fell short of significance, most likely because of low power. No day 14 peak-response samples were available, so repertoires were characterized only after the peak T cell response. The whole spike protein was spanned by vaccine-associated CD4 TCRs, and dominant responses were seen in regions 160-218 and 743-854. Participants were mostly white British and included more females than males, and it was suggested by the authors that clonal diversity may have been underestimated. A significant rise in spike-specific TCR breadth and depth was observed after two AZD1222 doses relative to day 0 and relative to MenACWY recipients. Conclusions about previously exposed vaccinees are limited, since just 6 or 7 AZD1222 recipients were seropositive for SARS-CoV-2 at baseline. Reportedly, almost half of the unique spike-specific TCRs recognized epitopes lying outside the regions that are mutated in the B.1.351 and B.1.1.7 variants.

As for this clone: Its antigen is unknown. Per-nucleotide qualities are absent, and no much larger clonotype sits a single base away.

The sample's time point, from its label and the paper: baseline before first vaccination. Samples from vaccinated people were obtained from the UK trials COV001 and COV002, which included a single-blind randomized controlled phase 2/3 trial of AZD1222 (ChAdOx1 nCoV-19) in healthy adults. For TCRbeta chain sequencing, PBMC samples from trial participants were taken at day 0 and at day 28 after the second dose. The CDR3 regions of human TCRbeta chains were analyzed by immunosequencing. Regarding the original processing steps: TCRs in the repertoires were compared against a reference library of SARS-CoV-2-specific TCRs that had been generated with the MIRA antigen-specificity platform. Breadth was defined as the fraction of unique TCRs that were SARS-CoV-2-associated, and depth was defined as the fraction of total T cells that were SARS-CoV-2-associated. Using the MIRA data, every spike-specific TCR was mapped to the spike region that the TCR reacted to and assigned to either a CD4 or a CD8 class. Log10-transformed breadth and depth values were compared by one-way ANOVA with Sidak's multiple comparisons tests. Held by TCRdb, this immuneACCESS table contains in-frame sequences only and omits some clones. Under half of the omission traces to an unresolved V gene where checked; the cause of the rest is unknown. That table gives V, J and clone size, and the DNA gave D and trimming. This sample gives 85,000 to 100,000 clones in total; approximately 78% of them show up just once. 20% to 25% of the sample rests with the top ten.

This clonotype was obtained from an adult in good health. Specimen: peripheral blood, collected on day 0 of AZD1222 vaccination.

The DNA is as follows: TGTGCCAGCAGCCCCACCGGGACTAGCGGTACAAACGAGCAGTACTTC. Protein translation: CASSPTGTSGTNEQYF. The V and J genes are TRBV3-1 (or the pseudogene TRBV3-2) and TRBJ2-7; 11 bases in the middle match TRBD2. From the cysteine up to the phenylalanine, the CDR3 has a length of 16 residues. CDR3 DNA is the only sequence kept; it has 48 bases, read in frame from the first base. From a lookup of the germline V gene (reference sequence), CDR1 and CDR2 are LGHDT and YNNKEL. Trimmed from V: 4 bases; trimmed from J: 5 bases; junction bases lacking a gene match: 10.